This T cell receptor beta chain came from a study of blood T cell repertoires in COVID-19. About the study: T cells, B-cell-depleted T cells, or PBMCs supplied cDNA or gDNA.

The protocol was immunoSEQ multiplex PCR, while the TCRdb copy is restricted to in-frame clones and leaves out a portion. The table records about 200,000 clones, 86% of them present only once. Sequenced material: PBMCs or T cells enriched from blood (not recorded which). This clonotype originated in a woman aged 30 to 39 who had been exposed to COVID-19.

For the CDR3, the DNA is TGTGCCAGTAGTATAGATCGTGCGCTGACAGGCCGCCGACAACAAGTCTATGGCTACACCTTC. It yields the protein CASSIDRALTGRRQQVYGYTF. The chain recombines TRBV19 with TRBJ1-2; perhaps TRBD1 as D (6 bases). Trimming cost V 0 bases and J 4 bases, with 30 bases left between them. The CDR3 is made up of 21 amino acids. Per germline, CDR1 LNHDA and CDR2 SQIVND (reference sequence).